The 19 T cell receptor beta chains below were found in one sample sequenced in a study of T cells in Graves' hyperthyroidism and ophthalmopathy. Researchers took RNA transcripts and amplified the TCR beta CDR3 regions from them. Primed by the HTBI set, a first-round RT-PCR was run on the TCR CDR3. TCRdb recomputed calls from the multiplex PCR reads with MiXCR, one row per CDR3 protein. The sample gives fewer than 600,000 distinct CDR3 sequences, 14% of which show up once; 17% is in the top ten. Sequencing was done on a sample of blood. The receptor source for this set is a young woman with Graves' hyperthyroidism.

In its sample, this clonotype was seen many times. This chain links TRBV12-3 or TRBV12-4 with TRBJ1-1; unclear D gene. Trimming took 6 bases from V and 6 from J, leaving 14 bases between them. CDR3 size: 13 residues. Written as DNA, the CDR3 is TGTGCCAGCAGCCTCCGTGTGGGCCCTGAAGCTTTCTTT. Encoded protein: CASSLRVGPEAFF.

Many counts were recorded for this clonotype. DNA of the CDR3: TGTGCCAGCAGCCCGCCGACAGGGGTCGGCTACACCTTC. Protein product: CASSPPTGVGYTF. This sequence joins TRBV4-2 and TRBJ1-2, with 8 bases lining up with TRBD1. CDR3 length: 13 amino acids. The germline CDR1 and CDR2 sequences are LGHNA and YNFKEQ. With V trimmed by 4 bases and J by 8 bases, 6 bases remained unmatched.

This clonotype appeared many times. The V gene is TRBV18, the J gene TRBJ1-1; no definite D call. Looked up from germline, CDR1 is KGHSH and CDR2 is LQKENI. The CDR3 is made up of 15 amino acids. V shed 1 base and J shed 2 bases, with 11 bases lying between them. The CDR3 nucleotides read TGTGCCAGCTCACCACGTTCAGGCGACAACACTGAAGCTTTCTTT. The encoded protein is CASSPRSGDNTEAFF.

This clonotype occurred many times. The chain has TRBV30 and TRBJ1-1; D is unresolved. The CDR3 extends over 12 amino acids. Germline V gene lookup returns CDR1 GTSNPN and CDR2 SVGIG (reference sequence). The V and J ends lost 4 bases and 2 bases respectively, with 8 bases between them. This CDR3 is CAWIVANTEAFF. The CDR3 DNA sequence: TGTGCCTGGATAGTAGCTAACACTGAAGCTTTCTTT.

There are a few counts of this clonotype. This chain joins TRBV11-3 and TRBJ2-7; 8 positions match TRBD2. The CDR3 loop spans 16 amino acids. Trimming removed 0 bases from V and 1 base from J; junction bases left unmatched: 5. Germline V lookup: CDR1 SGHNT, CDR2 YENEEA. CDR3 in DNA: TGTGCCAGCAGCTTAGAGGTGTTAGCGGGGTCCTACGAGCAGTACTTC. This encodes CASSLEVLAGSYEQYF.

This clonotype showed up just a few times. CDR3: CASSPIGNTIYF. The CDR3 DNA reads TGTGCCAGCAGCCCCATAGGAAACACCATATATTTT. V gene TRBV3-1 combines with J gene TRBJ1-3; D gene ambiguous. Germline CDR1 LGHDT, CDR2 YNNKEL (reference sequence). The CDR3 covers 12 residues. V lost 4 bases and J lost 4, with 5 bases in between.

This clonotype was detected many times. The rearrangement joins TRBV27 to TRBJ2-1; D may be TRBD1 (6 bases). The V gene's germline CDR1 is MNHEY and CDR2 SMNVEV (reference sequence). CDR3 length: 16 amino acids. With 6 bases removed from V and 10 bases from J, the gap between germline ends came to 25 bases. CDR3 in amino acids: CASSPPSSLIGGEQFF. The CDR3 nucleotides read TGTGCCAGCAGCCCCCCTTCCTCATTGATAGGGGGAGAGCAGTTCTTC.

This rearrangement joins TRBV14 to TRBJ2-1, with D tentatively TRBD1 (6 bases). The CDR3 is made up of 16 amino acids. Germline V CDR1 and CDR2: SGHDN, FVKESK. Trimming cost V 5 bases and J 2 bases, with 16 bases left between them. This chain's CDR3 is CASSNTDSFPYNEQFF. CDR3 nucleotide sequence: TGTGCCAGCAGCAATACGGACAGTTTTCCCTACAATGAGCAGTTCTTC.

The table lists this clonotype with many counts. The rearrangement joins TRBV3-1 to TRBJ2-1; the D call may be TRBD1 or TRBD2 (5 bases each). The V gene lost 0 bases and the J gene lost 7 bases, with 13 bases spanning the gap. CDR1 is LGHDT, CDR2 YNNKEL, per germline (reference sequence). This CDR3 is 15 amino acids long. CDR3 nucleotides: TGTGCCAGCAGCCAAGATAGGGGAGCAAGGAATGAGCAGTTCTTC. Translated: CASSQDRGARNEQFF.

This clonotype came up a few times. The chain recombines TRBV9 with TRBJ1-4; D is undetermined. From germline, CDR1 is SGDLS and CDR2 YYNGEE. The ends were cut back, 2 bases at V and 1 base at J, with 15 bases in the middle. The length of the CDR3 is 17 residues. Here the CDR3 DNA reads TGTGCCAGCAGCGTCGGGGAAACCGGTGGAACTAATGAAAAACTGTTTTTT. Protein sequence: CASSVGETGGTNEKLFF.

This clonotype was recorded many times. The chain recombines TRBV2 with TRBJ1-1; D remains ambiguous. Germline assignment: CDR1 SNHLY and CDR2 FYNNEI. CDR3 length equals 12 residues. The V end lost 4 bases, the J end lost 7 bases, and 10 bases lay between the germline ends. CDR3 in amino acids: CASSGRPSEAFF. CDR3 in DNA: TGTGCCAGCAGTGGGCGGCCTAGTGAAGCTTTCTTT.

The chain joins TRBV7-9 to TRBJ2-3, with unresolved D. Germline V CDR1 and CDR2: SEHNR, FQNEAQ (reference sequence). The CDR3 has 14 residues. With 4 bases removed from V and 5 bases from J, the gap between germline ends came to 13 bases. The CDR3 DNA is TGTGCCAGCAGCTCCTCTCCGCAGAGAGATACGCAGTATTTT. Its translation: CASSSSPQRDTQYF.

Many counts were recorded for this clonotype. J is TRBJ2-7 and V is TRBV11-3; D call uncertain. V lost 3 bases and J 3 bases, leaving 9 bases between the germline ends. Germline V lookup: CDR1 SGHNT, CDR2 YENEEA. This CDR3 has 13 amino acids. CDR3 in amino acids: CASSLAVLYEQYF. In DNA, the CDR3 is TGTGCCAGCAGCTTGGCGGTTCTCTACGAGCAGTACTTC.

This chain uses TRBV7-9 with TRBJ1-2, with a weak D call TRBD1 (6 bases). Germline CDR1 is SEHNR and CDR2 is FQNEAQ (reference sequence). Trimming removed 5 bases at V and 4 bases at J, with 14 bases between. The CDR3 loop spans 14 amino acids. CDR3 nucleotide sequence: TGTGCCAGCAGCCCAGGGGAGCGGGTCTATGGCTACACCTTC. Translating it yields CASSPGERVYGYTF.

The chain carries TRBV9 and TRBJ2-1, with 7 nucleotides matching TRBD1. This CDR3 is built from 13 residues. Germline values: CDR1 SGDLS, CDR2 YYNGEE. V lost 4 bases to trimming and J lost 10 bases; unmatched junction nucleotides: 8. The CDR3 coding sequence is TGTGCCAGCAGCTCTTACTACAGGGGCGAGCAGTTCTTC. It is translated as CASSSYYRGEQFF.

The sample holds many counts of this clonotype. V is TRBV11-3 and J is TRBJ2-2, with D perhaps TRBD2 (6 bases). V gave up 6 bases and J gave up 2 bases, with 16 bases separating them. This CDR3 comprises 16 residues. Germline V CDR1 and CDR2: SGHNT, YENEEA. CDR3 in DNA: TGTGCCAGCAGTCCTGCCGGAACTAGCAACACCGGGGAGCTGTTTTTT. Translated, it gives CASSPAGTSNTGELFF.

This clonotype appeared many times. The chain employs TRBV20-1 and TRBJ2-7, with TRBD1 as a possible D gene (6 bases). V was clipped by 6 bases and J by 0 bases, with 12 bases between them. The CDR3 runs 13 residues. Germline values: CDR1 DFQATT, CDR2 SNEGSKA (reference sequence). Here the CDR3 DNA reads TGCAGTGCAACCCGGGACACCTCCTACGAGCAGTACGTC. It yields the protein CSATRDTSYEQYV.

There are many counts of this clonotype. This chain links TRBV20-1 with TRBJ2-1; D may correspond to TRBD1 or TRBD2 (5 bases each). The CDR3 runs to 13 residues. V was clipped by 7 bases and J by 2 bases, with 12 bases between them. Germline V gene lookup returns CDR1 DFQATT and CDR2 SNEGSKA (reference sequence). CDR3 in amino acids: CSVRDGPYNEQFF. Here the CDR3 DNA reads TGCAGTGTCCGGGACGGCCCCTACAATGAGCAGTTCTTC.

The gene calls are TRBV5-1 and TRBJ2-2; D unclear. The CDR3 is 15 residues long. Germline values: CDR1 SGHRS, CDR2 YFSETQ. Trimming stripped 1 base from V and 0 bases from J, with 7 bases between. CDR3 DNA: TGCGCCAGCAGCTTGAAAATCCCGAACACCGGGGAGCTGTTTTTT. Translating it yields CASSLKIPNTGELFF.